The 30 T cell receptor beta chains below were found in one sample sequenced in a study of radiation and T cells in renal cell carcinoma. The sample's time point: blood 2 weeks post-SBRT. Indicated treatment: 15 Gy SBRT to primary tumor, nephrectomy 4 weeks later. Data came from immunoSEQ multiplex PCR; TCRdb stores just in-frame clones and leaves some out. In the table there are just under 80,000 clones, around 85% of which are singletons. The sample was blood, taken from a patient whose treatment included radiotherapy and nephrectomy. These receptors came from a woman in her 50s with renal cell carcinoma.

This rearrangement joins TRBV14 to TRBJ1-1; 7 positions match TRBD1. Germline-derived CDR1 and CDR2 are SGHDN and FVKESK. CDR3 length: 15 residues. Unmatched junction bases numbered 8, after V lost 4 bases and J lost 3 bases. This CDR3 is CASSLPGTAYTEAFF. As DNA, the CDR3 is TGTGCCAGCAGCCTTCCTGGGACAGCCTACACTGAAGCTTTCTTT.

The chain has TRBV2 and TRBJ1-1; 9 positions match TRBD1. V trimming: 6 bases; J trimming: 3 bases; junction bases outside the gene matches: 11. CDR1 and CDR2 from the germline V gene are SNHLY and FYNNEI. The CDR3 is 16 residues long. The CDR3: CASSGSRTGVDTEAFF. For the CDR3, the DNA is TGTGCCAGCAGCGGATCTAGGACAGGGGTGGACACTGAAGCTTTCTTT.

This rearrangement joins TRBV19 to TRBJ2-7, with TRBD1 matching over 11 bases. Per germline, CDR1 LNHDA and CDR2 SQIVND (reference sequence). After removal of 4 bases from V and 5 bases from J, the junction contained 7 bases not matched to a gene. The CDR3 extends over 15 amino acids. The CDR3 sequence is CASSTAGQGENEQYF. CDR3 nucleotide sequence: TGTGCCAGTAGTACAGCGGGACAGGGGGAAAACGAGCAGTACTTC.

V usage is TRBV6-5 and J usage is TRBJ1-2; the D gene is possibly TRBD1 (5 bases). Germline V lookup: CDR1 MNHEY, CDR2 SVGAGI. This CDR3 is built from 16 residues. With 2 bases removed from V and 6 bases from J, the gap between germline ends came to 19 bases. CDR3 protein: CASSYSPGQGRDGYTF. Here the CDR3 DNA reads TGTGCCAGCAGTTACAGCCCCGGTCAGGGCAGAGATGGCTACACCTTC.

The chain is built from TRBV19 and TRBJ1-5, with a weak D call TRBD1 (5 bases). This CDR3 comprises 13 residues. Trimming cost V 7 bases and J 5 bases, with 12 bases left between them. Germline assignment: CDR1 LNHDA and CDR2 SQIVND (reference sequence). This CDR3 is CASKLGVDQPQHF. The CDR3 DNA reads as TGTGCCAGTAAGTTAGGGGTGGATCAGCCCCAGCATTTT.

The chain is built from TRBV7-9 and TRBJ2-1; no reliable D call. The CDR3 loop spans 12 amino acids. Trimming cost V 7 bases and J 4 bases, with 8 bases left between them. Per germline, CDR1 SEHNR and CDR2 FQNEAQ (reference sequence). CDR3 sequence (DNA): TGTGCCAGCACTCTGGGTTACAATGAGCAGTTCTTC. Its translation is CASTLGYNEQFF.

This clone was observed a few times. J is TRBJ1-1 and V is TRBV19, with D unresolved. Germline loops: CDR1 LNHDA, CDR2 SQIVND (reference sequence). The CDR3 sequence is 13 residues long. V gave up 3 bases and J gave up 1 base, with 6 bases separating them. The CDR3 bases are TGTGCCAGTAGTATCGGAGGGAACACTGAAGCTTTCTTT. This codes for CASSIGGNTEAFF.

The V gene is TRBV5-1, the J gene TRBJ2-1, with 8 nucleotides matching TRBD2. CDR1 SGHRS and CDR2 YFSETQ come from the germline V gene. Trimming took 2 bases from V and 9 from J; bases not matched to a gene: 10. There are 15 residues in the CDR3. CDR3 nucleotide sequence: TGCGCCAGCAGCTTATTACAGCGGGGGAGCGGTGAGCAGTTCTTC. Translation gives CASSLLQRGSGEQFF.

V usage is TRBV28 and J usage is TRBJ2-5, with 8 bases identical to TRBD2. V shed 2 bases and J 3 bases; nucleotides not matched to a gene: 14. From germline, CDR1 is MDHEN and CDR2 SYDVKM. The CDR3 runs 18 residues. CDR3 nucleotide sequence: TGTGCCAGCAGTTTAACCGACGACCCCAGCGGGAGAGAAGAGACCCAGTACTTC. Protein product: CASSLTDDPSGREETQYF.

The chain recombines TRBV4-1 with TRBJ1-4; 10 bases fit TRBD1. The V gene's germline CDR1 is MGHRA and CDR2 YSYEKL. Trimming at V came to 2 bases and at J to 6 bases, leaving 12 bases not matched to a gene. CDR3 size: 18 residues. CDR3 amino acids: CASSQKPRTGGFDEKLFF. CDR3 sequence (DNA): TGCGCCAGCAGCCAAAAACCGAGGACAGGGGGGTTTGATGAAAAACTGTTTTTT.

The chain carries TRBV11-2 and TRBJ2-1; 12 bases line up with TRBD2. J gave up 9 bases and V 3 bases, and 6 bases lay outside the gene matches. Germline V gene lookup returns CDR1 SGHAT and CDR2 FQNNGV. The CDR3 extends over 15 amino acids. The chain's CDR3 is CASSLQLAGGSEQFF. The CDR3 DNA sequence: TGTGCCAGCAGCTTGCAACTAGCGGGGGGCTCTGAGCAGTTCTTC.

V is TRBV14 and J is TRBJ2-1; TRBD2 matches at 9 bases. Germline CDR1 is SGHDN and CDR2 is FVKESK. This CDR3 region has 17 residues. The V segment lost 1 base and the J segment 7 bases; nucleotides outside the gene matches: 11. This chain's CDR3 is CASSQGAGRGRVNEQFF. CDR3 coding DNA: TGTGCCAGCAGCCAAGGGGCCGGGCGCGGGAGGGTAAATGAGCAGTTCTTC.

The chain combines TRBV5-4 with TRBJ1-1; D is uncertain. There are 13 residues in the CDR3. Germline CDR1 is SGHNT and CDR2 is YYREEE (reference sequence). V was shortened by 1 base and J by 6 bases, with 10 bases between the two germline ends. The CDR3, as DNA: TGTGCCAGCAGCTTGACCCTGGTCGCTGAAGCTTTCTTT. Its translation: CASSLTLVAEAFF.

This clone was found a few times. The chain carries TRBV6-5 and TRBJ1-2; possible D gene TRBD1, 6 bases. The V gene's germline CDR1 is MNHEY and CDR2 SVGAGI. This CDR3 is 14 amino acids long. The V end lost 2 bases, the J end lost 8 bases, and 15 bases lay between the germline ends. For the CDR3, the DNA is TGTGCCAGCAGTTACGGGACGGAGGGGGGCGGCTACACCTTC. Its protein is CASSYGTEGGGYTF.

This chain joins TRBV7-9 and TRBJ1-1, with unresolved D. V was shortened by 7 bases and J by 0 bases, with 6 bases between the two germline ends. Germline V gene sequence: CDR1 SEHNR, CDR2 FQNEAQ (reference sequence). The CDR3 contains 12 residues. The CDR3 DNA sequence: TGTGCCAGCACCAACATGAACACTGAAGCTTTCTTT. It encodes CASTNMNTEAFF.

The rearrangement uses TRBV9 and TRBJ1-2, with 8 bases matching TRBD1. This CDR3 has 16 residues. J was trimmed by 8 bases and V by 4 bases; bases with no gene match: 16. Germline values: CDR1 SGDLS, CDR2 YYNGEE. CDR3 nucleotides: TGTGCCAGCAGCTCCAGCCCAGACAGGGGCGCGGACGGCTACACCTTC. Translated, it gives CASSSSPDRGADGYTF. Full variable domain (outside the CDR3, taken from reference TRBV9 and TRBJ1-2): DSGVTQTPKHLITATGQRVTLRCSPRSGDLSVYWYQQSLDQGLQFLIQYYNGEERAKGNILERFSAQQFPDLHSELNLSSLELGDSALYFCASSSSPDRGADGYTFGSGTRLTVV.

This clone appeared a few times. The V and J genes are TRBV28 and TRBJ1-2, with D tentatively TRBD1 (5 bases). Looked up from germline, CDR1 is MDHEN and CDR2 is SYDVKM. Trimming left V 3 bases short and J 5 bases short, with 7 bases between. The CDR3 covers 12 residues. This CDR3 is CASSLPGYGYTF. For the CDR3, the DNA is TGTGCCAGCAGTTTGCCAGGGTATGGCTACACCTTC.

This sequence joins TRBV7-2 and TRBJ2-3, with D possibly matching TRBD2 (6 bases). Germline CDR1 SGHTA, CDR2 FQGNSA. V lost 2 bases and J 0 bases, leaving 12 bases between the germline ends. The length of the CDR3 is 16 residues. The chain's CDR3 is CASSLTFSGSTDTQYF. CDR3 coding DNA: TGTGCCAGCAGCTTAACTTTTAGCGGAAGCACAGATACGCAGTATTTT.

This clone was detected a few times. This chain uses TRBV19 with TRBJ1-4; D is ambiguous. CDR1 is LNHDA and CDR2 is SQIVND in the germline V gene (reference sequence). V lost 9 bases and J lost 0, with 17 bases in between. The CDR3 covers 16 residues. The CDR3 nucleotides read TGTGCCAGCCGAGGAACGTCAGCTGCAACTAATGAAAAACTGTTTTTT. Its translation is CASRGTSAATNEKLFF.

The CDR3 reads CASSERQGKETQYF. The CDR3 DNA reads as TGTGCCAGCAGTGAACGACAAGGGAAAGAGACCCAGTACTTC. V usage is TRBV25-1 and J usage is TRBJ2-5; D unresolved. Looked up from germline, CDR1 is MGHDK and CDR2 is SYGVNS. The CDR3 totals 14 residues. V was trimmed by 2 bases and J by 3 bases, leaving 10 bases between them.

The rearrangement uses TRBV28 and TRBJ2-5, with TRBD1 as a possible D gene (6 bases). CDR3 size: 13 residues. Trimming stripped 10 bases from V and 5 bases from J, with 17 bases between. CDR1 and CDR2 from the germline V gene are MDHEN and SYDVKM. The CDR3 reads CAITRGFGETQYF. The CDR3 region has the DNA TGTGCCATAACCAGGGGTTTTGGGGAGACCCAGTACTTC.

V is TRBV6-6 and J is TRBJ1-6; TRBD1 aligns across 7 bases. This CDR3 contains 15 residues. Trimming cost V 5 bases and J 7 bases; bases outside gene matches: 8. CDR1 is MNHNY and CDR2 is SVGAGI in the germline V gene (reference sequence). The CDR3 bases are TGTGCCAGCAGTGCCGGGACAGAAGAAAATTCACCCCTCCACTTT. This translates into CASSAGTEENSPLHF.

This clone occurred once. The CDR3 loop is CASSDPQEETQYF. DNA of the CDR3: TGCGCCAGCAGTGATCCACAGGAAGAGACCCAGTACTTC. The chain links TRBV10-1 to TRBJ2-5; TRBD1 is a possible D gene (5 bases). CDR1 and CDR2 from the germline V gene are WNHNN and SYGVQD (reference sequence). The CDR3 length is 13 residues. V shed 3 bases and J shed 3 bases, with 8 bases lying between them.

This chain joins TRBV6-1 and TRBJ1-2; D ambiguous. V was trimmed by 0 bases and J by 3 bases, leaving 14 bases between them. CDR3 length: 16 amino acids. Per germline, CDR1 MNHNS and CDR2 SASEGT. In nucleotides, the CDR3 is TGTGCCAGCAGTGAAGCTTCGACGGCCCCACACTATGGCTACACCTTC. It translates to CASSEASTAPHYGYTF.

The CDR3 is CASSSGQVPHGYTF. CDR3 coding DNA: TGTGCCAGCAGCTCCGGACAGGTCCCGCATGGCTACACCTTC. The genes are TRBV11-2 and TRBJ1-2, with 7 bases lining up with TRBD1. Germline CDR1 SGHAT, CDR2 FQNNGV. V trimming: 4 bases; J trimming: 6 bases; junction bases outside the gene matches: 8. There are 14 residues in the CDR3.

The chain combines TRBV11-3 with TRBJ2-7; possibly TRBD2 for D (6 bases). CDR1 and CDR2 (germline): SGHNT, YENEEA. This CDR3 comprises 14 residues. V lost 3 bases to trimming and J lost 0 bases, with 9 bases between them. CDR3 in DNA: TGTGCCAGCAGCTTGGGCGGGAACTCCTACGAGCAGTACTTC. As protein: CASSLGGNSYEQYF.

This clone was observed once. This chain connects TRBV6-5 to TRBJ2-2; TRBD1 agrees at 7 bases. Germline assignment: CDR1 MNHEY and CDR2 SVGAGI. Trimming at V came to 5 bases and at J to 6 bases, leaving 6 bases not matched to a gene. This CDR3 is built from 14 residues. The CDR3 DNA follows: TGTGCCAGCAGTCCCCGACAGGGATCCGGGGAGCTGTTTTTT. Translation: CASSPRQGSGELFF.

CDR3 region: CASSGGQFDEQYF. CDR3 coding DNA: TGCGCCAGCAGTGGGGGACAGTTCGACGAGCAGTACTTC. The genes are TRBV10-1 and TRBJ2-7, with 7 bases that match TRBD1. J gave up 5 bases and V 4 bases, and 5 bases lay outside the gene matches. Per the germline V gene, CDR1 is WNHNN and CDR2 is SYGVQD (reference sequence). CDR3 size: 13 residues.

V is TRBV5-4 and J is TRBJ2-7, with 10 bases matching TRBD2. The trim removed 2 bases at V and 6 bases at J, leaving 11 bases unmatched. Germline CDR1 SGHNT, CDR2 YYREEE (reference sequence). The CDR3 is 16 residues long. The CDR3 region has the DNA TGTGCCAGCAGCTTCGGTGAGCGGGAGGGCCCGATCGAGCAGTACTTC. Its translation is CASSFGEREGPIEQYF.

CDR3 loop: CASSQDGSTYGYTF. CDR3 nucleotides: TGCGCCAGCAGCCAAGACGGATCTACCTATGGCTACACCTTC. This chain uses TRBV4-1 with TRBJ1-2; D not certain. The CDR3 runs to 14 residues. V gave up 0 bases and J gave up 4 bases, with 9 bases separating them. The V gene's germline CDR1 is MGHRA and CDR2 YSYEKL.